These T cell receptor beta chains were read from a single sample in a study of patients and donors after allogeneic stem cell transplantation. TCRdb re-derived calls from the RT-PCR reads in MiXCR, one entry per CDR3 protein. The data contain about 200,000 distinct CDR3 sequences, 35% to 45% of them singletons. The source material was blood, either unsorted or a sorted T cell fraction (not recorded which). All receptors derive from a human donor who was either an allogeneic HSCT recipient or a stem cell or donor lymphocyte infusion donor (not recorded which). It is not recorded whose cells these are; they may come from a transplant donor. Each CDR3 is given with its conserved first and last residue. Each record gives: V gene, clone size, D gene, J gene, CDR3 protein, CDR3 DNA. The D gene is left open where the match is weak. Size values are once, few and many counts, or a class for expanded clones, and some rows have none.

>TRBV12-3/TRBV12-4|-|TRBD1|TRBJ1-1
CASRGTGYNTEAFF
TGTGCCAGCAGGGGGACAGGGTATAACACTGAAGCTTTCTTT
>TRBV6-1|-|-|TRBJ1-1
CASSEFPVRTENTEAFF
TGTGCCAGCAGTGAATTCCCCGTCAGGACGGAGAACACTGAAGCTTTCTTT
>TRBV20-1|-|-|TRBJ2-1
CSASEVSSEQFF
TGCAGTGCTAGTGAAGTTTCGAGTGAGCAGTTCTTC
>TRBV20-1|-|-|TRBJ2-1
CSASDRYIEQFF
TGCAGTGCTTCTGACAGGTACATTGAGCAGTTCTTC
>TRBV4-2|few|-|TRBJ1-3
CASSPRGRIRDTIYF
TGTGCCAGCAGCCCTCGAGGTCGGATTCGGGACACCATATATTTT
>TRBV7-9|few|TRBD2|TRBJ2-2
CASSSHRGLAKLPNTGELFF
TGTGCCAGCAGCTCCCACCGGGGACTAGCGAAACTACCGAACACCGGGGAGCTGTTTTTT
>TRBV10-3|-|-|TRBJ2-1
CAISESKKSYNEQFF
TGTGCCATCAGTGAGTCGAAGAAGTCATACAATGAGCAGTTCTTC
>TRBV29-1|-|-|TRBJ1-1
CSVEEFAREAFF
TGCAGCGTTGAAGAGTTCGCCCGAGAAGCTTTCTTT
>TRBV4-3|-|-|TRBJ1-1
CASSQDRSNTEAFF
TGCGCCAGCAGCCAAGATCGGTCGAACACTGAAGCTTTCTTT
>TRBV12-3/TRBV12-4|-|TRBD1|TRBJ1-5
CASSRGTGPGEHF
TGTGCCAGCAGTCGCGGGACAGGGCCCGGGGAGCATTTT